The T cell receptor (beta chain) under discussion was sequenced for a study of T cell changes during pregnancy in multiple sclerosis. The table came from immunoSEQ multiplex PCR; TCRdb's copy has only in-frame clones and leaves some out. This table holds about 77,000 clones, 70% to 90% found once. The V end was cut by 1 base, the J end by 8 bases, with 11 bases between. The CDR3 sequence is 13 residues long. The germline gives CDR1 MNHNS, CDR2 SASEGT. The chain has TRBV6-1 and TRBJ1-2; D is unclear. The clonotype originates from a female donor with multiple sclerosis, enrolled in a pregnancy study. Sequenced here: peripheral blood, sampled before pregnancy. The CDR3 nucleotides read TGTGCCAGCAGTGAAGGTCCGATCCAGGGCTACACCTTC. Translated, it gives CASSEGPIQGYTF.